One and the same sample provided the 28 T cell receptor beta chains below, sequenced in a study of T cell responses to AZD1222 COVID-19 vaccine. The protocol was immunoSEQ multiplex PCR, while the TCRdb copy is restricted to in-frame clones and leaves out a portion. There are around 160,000 clones in the sample; roughly 92% occur only once, and about 0.6% lies in the top ten. The source material was peripheral blood, sampled on day 0 of AZD1222 vaccination. The receptors stem from an adult in good health.

V usage is TRBV19 and J usage is TRBJ2-7; 8 bases align to TRBD2. V shed 3 bases, J shed 2 bases, and the junction held 12 bases outside the gene matches. CDR3 length equals 17 residues. Germline V gene data show CDR1 as LNHDA and CDR2 as SQIVND (reference sequence). CDR3 region: CASSIASSGSGTYEQYF. CDR3 DNA sequence: TGTGCCAGTAGTATCGCTTCCTCGGGTAGCGGGACCTACGAGCAGTACTTC.

The J gene is TRBJ1-2, the V gene TRBV2; D may be TRBD1 (6 bases). Looked up from germline, CDR1 is SNHLY and CDR2 is FYNNEI. V lost 6 bases to trimming and J lost 4 bases, with 18 bases between them. This CDR3 has 15 amino acids. The CDR3 region is CASRDSLVLFYGYTF. The CDR3 nucleotides read TGTGCCAGCAGGGACAGTCTGGTCCTATTCTATGGCTACACCTTC.

The V and J genes are TRBV24-1 and TRBJ2-1; 14 bases fit TRBD2. V shed 7 bases, J shed 6 bases, and the junction held 4 bases outside the gene matches. Germline V gives CDR1 KGHDR, CDR2 SFDVKD. The CDR3 loop spans 15 amino acids. CDR3 coding DNA: TGTGCCACCAGCCCCGGGACTAGCGGGGGCAATGAGCAGTTCTTC. Residues: CATSPGTSGGNEQFF.

Only one count was recorded for this clone. The rearrangement links TRBV6-5 to TRBJ1-5; a weak D match, TRBD1 (5 bases). Per germline, CDR1 MNHEY and CDR2 SVGAGI. This CDR3 region has 14 residues. V lost 6 bases to trimming and J lost 3 bases, with 12 bases between them. The CDR3 reads CASRGLGPNQPQHF. DNA for the CDR3: TGTGCCAGCAGGGGTTTGGGACCCAATCAGCCCCAGCATTTT.

The chain recombines TRBV27 with TRBJ2-1, with D perhaps matching TRBD2 (6 bases). This CDR3 spans 15 amino acids. V lost 5 bases, J lost 8 bases, and 19 bases lay in between. Germline CDR1 MNHEY, CDR2 SMNVEV (reference sequence). The CDR3 protein is CASSAQTDPGDEQFF. CDR3 in DNA: TGTGCCAGCAGTGCCCAGACAGATCCGGGGGATGAGCAGTTCTTC.

The chain couples TRBV3-1 (or the pseudogene TRBV3-2) to TRBJ2-7, with D possibly TRBD2 on 6 matching bases. Germline V gene sequence: CDR1 LGHDT, CDR2 YNNKEL (reference sequence). Trimming left V 5 bases short and J 5 bases short, with 16 bases between. The CDR3 is made up of 14 amino acids. CDR3 DNA sequence: TGTGCCAGCAGCTCCGAATCGGAGGGAAACGAGCAGTACTTC. It specifies CASSSESEGNEQYF.

The chain links TRBV6-4 to TRBJ2-3; D remains unclear. This CDR3 region has 14 residues. Germline loops: CDR1 MRHNA, CDR2 SNTAGT. Trimming removed 4 bases at V and 2 bases at J, with 10 bases between. DNA for the CDR3: TGTGCCAGCAGTGCCGGACCCCACACAGATACGCAGTATTTT. Its protein product is CASSAGPHTDTQYF.

The J gene is TRBJ2-7, the V gene TRBV6-1, with D perhaps being TRBD1 or TRBD2 (6 bases each). The germline V gene has CDR1 MNHNS and CDR2 SASEGT. The CDR3 has 12 residues. V dropped 3 bases and J dropped 6 bases, with 9 bases sitting between them. CDR3: CASSEGGSEQYF. The CDR3 DNA follows: TGTGCCAGCAGTGAGGGGGGCAGCGAGCAGTACTTC.

This clone was observed a few times. This specimen includes other DNA sequences encoding the same CDR3. The CDR3 DNA reads TGTGCCAGCAGTGACTCGGCTGAGAACACTGAAGCTTTCTTT. This translates into CASSDSAENTEAFF. This sequence joins TRBV6-4 and TRBJ1-1; no firm D call. The CDR3 contains 14 residues. Per the germline V gene, CDR1 is MRHNA and CDR2 is SNTAGT. V lost 0 bases to trimming and J lost 1 base, with 6 bases between them.

The chain recombines TRBV9 with TRBJ1-4, with D perhaps TRBD1 (5 bases). From germline, CDR1 is SGDLS and CDR2 YYNGEE. The CDR3 loop spans 16 amino acids. V gave up 3 bases and J gave up 7 bases, with 19 bases separating them. CDR3 DNA: TGTGCCAGCAGCGCCAACTGGGGGGTTGGTAGTGAAAAACTGTTTTTT. Protein product: CASSANWGVGSEKLFF.

This chain links TRBV5-1 with TRBJ1-1, with no clear D. CDR1 SGHRS and CDR2 YFSETQ come from the germline V gene. This CDR3 region has 14 residues. The V gene lost 0 bases and the J gene lost 3 bases, with 9 bases spanning the gap. CDR3 loop: CASSLGPTDTEAFF. The DNA of the CDR3 is TGCGCCAGCAGCTTGGGCCCTACGGACACTGAAGCTTTCTTT.

The V gene is TRBV9, the J gene TRBJ2-1, with D maybe TRBD1 (7 bases). Germline values: CDR1 SGDLS, CDR2 YYNGEE. Trimming took off 7 bases at V and 8 bases at J, with 10 bases between the two ends. The CDR3 loop spans 11 amino acids. The CDR3, as DNA: TGTGCCAGCGGAGGGGGCTATGAGCAGTTCTTC. It specifies CASGGGYEQFF. The full variable domain, completed using reference TRBV9 and TRBJ2-1, is DSGVTQTPKHLITATGQRVTLRCSPRSGDLSVYWYQQSLDQGLQFLIQYYNGEERAKGNILERFSAQQFPDLHSELNLSSLELGDSALYFCASGGGYEQFFGPGTRLTVL.

The chain joins TRBV5-4 to TRBJ1-2; D unresolved. Trimming pared 0 bases from V and 9 bases from J, leaving 15 bases between. This CDR3 spans 14 amino acids. Per germline, CDR1 SGHNT and CDR2 YYREEE (reference sequence). Here the CDR3 DNA reads TGTGCCAGCAGCTTGGGGGCTCCGCGGGTGAGCTACACCTTC. As protein: CASSLGAPRVSYTF. The full variable domain, rest sourced from reference TRBV5-4 and TRBJ1-2, is ETGVTQSPTHLIKTRGQQVTLRCSSQSGHNTVSWYQQALGQGPQFIFQYYREEENGRGNFPPRFSGLQFPNYSSELNVNALELDDSALYLCASSLGAPRVSYTFGSGTRLTVV.

The chain combines TRBV11-3 with TRBJ2-1, with no clear D. Germline CDR1 is SGHNT and CDR2 is YENEEA. V lost 1 base and J lost 6, with 10 bases in between. The CDR3 runs to 14 residues. The CDR3 sequence: CASSLVALSNEQFF. Written as DNA, the CDR3 is TGTGCCAGCAGCTTAGTAGCTCTTTCCAATGAGCAGTTCTTC. Supplemented by reference TRBV11-3 and TRBJ2-1, the full variable domain reads EAGVVQSPRYKIIEKKQPVAFWCNPISGHNTLYWYLQNLGQGPELLIRYENEEAVDDSQLPKDRFSAERLKGVDSTLKIQPAELGDSAVYLCASSLVALSNEQFFGPGTRLTVL.

The gene calls are TRBV28 and TRBJ1-1; D is unclear. In germline, CDR1 is MDHEN, CDR2 SYDVKM. V was shortened by 6 bases and J by 3 bases, with 8 bases between the two germline ends. There are 12 residues in the CDR3. CDR3 in amino acids: CASRVRHTEAFF. The CDR3 DNA sequence: TGTGCCAGCAGAGTAAGGCACACTGAAGCTTTCTTT.

A word on this clone: The same CDR3 can be traced to other DNA sequences in this sample. The CDR3 reads CASSLTGGGTEAFF. The CDR3 DNA follows: TGCGCCAGCAGCTTGACTGGGGGCGGGACTGAAGCTTTCTTT. This chain connects TRBV5-1 to TRBJ1-1; D perhaps matches TRBD1 (6 bases). Per germline, CDR1 SGHRS and CDR2 YFSETQ. This CDR3 is 14 amino acids long. The ends were cut back, 1 base at V and 5 bases at J, with 12 bases in the middle.

V is TRBV7-2 and J is TRBJ1-5, with a weak D call TRBD1 (5 bases). Looked up from germline, CDR1 is SGHTA and CDR2 is FQGNSA. V was clipped by 3 bases and J by 7 bases, with 16 bases between them. The length of the CDR3 is 15 residues. DNA for the CDR3: TGTGCCAGCAGCTTGGGGGGTTCGAACGGGCAGCCCCAGCATTTT. Translation gives CASSLGGSNGQPQHF.

The chain joins TRBV12-3 or TRBV12-4 to TRBJ2-2; 7 nucleotides agree with TRBD1. The V gene end was trimmed by 10 bases and the J gene end by 5 bases; junction bases not matched to a gene: 4. The CDR3 length is 12 residues. In nucleotides, the CDR3 is TGTGCCACCAACAGGGGAACCGGGGAGCTGTTTTTT. Protein sequence: CATNRGTGELFF.

This chain uses TRBV25-1 with TRBJ1-2; D remains unclear. Germline-derived CDR1 and CDR2 are MGHDK and SYGVNS. The CDR3 is made up of 12 amino acids. V was cut by 2 bases and J by 2 bases, with 3 bases left in between. CDR3 in DNA: TGTGCCAGCAGTGAAAACAACTATGGCTACACCTTC. Translated, it gives CASSENNYGYTF.

This chain uses TRBV20-1 with TRBJ1-2; D is unresolved. This CDR3 spans 11 amino acids. Looked up from germline, CDR1 is DFQATT and CDR2 is SNEGSKA (reference sequence). Trimming took 2 bases from V and 8 from J, leaving 9 bases between them. As DNA, the CDR3 is TGCAGTGCTAGATTTGCAGGCGGCTACACCTTC. Translating it yields CSARFAGGYTF.

This chain uses TRBV3-1 (or the pseudogene TRBV3-2) with TRBJ2-7, with D unresolved. The CDR3 covers 15 residues. Germline V gene sequence: CDR1 LGHDT, CDR2 YNNKEL (reference sequence). V shed 0 bases and J shed 4 bases, with 13 bases lying between them. The CDR3 bases are TGTGCCAGCAGCCAAGAAACTCTGAGTGGGTACGAGCAGTACTTC. This codes for CASSQETLSGYEQYF.

The chain combines TRBV2 with TRBJ1-5; 11 bases are a match to TRBD1. The ends lost 5 bases at V and 4 bases at J; junction bases unmatched: 4. The CDR3 loop spans 15 amino acids. The germline V gene encodes CDR1 SNHLY and CDR2 FYNNEI. CDR3 sequence: CASSLDRGPNQPQHF. The CDR3 region has the DNA TGTGCCAGCAGTTTGGACAGGGGGCCAAATCAGCCCCAGCATTTT. The full variable domain, completed using reference TRBV2 and TRBJ1-5, is EPEVTQTPSHQVTQMGQEVILRCVPISNHLYFYWYRQILGQKVEFLVSFYNNEISEKSEIFDDQFSVERPDGSNFTLKIRSTKLEDSAMYFCASSLDRGPNQPQHFGDGTRLSIL.

This chain joins TRBV4-1 and TRBJ2-7, with D perhaps matching TRBD2 (5 bases). Germline-derived CDR1 and CDR2 are MGHRA and YSYEKL. The CDR3 has 17 amino acids. V was shortened by 4 bases and J by 3 bases, with 22 bases between the two germline ends. The CDR3 loop reads CASSRALTGKGFYEQYF. CDR3 in DNA: TGCGCCAGCAGCCGAGCTCTAACGGGGAAAGGCTTCTACGAGCAGTACTTC.

This chain uses TRBV6-6 with TRBJ2-2, with D possibly matching TRBD2 (6 bases). CDR1 MNHNY and CDR2 SVGAGI come from the germline V gene (reference sequence). V lost 8 bases and J lost 8, with 18 bases in between. CDR3 length: 14 residues. The CDR3 here is CASFAGLGSGELFF. The CDR3 coding sequence is TGTGCCAGCTTTGCGGGATTAGGTTCAGGGGAGCTGTTTTTT.

This chain links TRBV28 with TRBJ1-1, with a possible D match to TRBD1 (5 bases). Germline V gene data show CDR1 as MDHEN and CDR2 as SYDVKM. V was shortened by 4 bases and J by 1 base, with 7 bases between the two germline ends. The CDR3 spans 13 residues. Here the CDR3 DNA reads TGTGCCAGCAGTTCAGGGTCGAACACTGAAGCTTTCTTT. Translated: CASSSGSNTEAFF.

The chain couples TRBV2 to TRBJ2-2; the D gene is possibly TRBD2 (6 bases). Germline V gene data show CDR1 as SNHLY and CDR2 as FYNNEI. The germline V and J ends were trimmed by 7 bases and 3 bases, with 15 bases remaining between them. The CDR3 loop spans 15 amino acids. The CDR3 spells CASKRRDGDTGELFF. Written as DNA, the CDR3 is TGTGCCAGCAAAAGGAGGGACGGGGACACCGGGGAGCTGTTTTTT.

The chain combines TRBV5-5 with TRBJ2-6, with TRBD1 as a possible D gene (6 bases). Per the germline V gene, CDR1 is SGHKS and CDR2 is YYEKEE (reference sequence). This CDR3 has 20 amino acids. The V end lost 2 bases, the J end lost 0 bases, and 21 bases lay between the germline ends. The DNA for the CDR3 is TGTGCCAGCAGCTTTTACGCCGGACAGCGGTTCTCCTCTGGGGCCAACGTCCTGACTTTC. Translated, it gives CASSFYAGQRFSSGANVLTF.

This clone was seen a single time. This rearrangement joins TRBV11-3 to TRBJ1-1; a weak D match, TRBD1 (5 bases). Germline CDR1 reads SGHNT; CDR2 reads YENEEA. The CDR3 runs 12 residues. Trimming left V 3 bases short and J 6 bases short, with 8 bases between. Here the CDR3 DNA reads TGTGCCAGCAGCTTCGGAGGGGCTGAAGCTTTCTTT. Protein: CASSFGGAEAFF.